Shown below are 16 T cell receptor beta chains from a single sample sequenced in a study of shared clonotypes between healthy human individuals. Only in-frame clones appear in the TCRdb table, and some are missing; sequencing was by immunoSEQ multiplex PCR. The table lists over a million clones, approximately 98.5% of them singletons. Sequenced material: naive CD4+ T cells sorted from blood. Subset meaning: CD45RA+ positively selected. These receptors were obtained from a man aged 25 to 40 in good health.

This chain joins TRBV5-1 and TRBJ2-7; possibly TRBD1 for D (7 bases). The CDR3 runs to 15 residues. Germline assignment: CDR1 SGHRS and CDR2 YFSETQ. V lost 4 bases and J lost 2, with 16 bases in between. The CDR3 reads CASSPAGTAAYEQYF. The DNA for the CDR3 is TGCGCCAGCAGCCCGGCGGGGACAGCAGCCTACGAGCAGTACTTC.

The V gene is TRBV7-2, the J gene TRBJ2-1; D assignment may be TRBD1 or TRBD2 (5 bases each). The CDR3 runs 14 residues. Trimming took off 5 bases at V and 5 bases at J, with 13 bases between the two ends. Germline CDR1 is SGHTA and CDR2 is FQGNSA. CDR3 in DNA: TGTGCCAGCAGCGCCGGGACCCTCCACAATGAGCAGTTCTTC. This sequence encodes CASSAGTLHNEQFF.

The chain carries TRBV7-9 and TRBJ2-1; 11 bases align to TRBD2. V trimming: 0 bases; J trimming: 0 bases; junction bases outside the gene matches: 4. The germline CDR1 and CDR2 sequences are SEHNR and FQNEAQ (reference sequence). This CDR3 spans 18 amino acids. The DNA for the CDR3 is TGTGCCAGCAGCTTAGCGCGACTAGCGGGGAACTCCTACAATGAGCAGTTCTTC. Its protein product is CASSLARLAGNSYNEQFF.

This rearrangement joins TRBV6-1 to TRBJ2-1; unclear D gene. The V end lost 4 bases, the J end lost 0 bases, and 13 bases lay between the germline ends. The CDR3 has 16 residues. Germline assignment: CDR1 MNHNS and CDR2 SASEGT. DNA of the CDR3: TGTGCCAGCAGTGCTCCCCGTTTCAGCTCCTACAATGAGCAGTTCTTC. This translates into CASSAPRFSSYNEQFF.

This chain links TRBV28 with TRBJ1-5; D gene ambiguous. Trimming cost V 6 bases and J 4 bases, with 22 bases left between them. Per germline, CDR1 MDHEN and CDR2 SYDVKM. This CDR3 has 17 amino acids. The CDR3 DNA sequence: TGTGCCAGCAGCCTACATAGAGGGCTGGGGAAGAATCAGCCCCAGCATTTT. Translating it yields CASSLHRGLGKNQPQHF.

J is TRBJ2-5 and V is TRBV5-1; D remains ambiguous. Per germline, CDR1 SGHRS and CDR2 YFSETQ. Trimming removed 0 bases at V and 4 bases at J, with 7 bases between. This CDR3 is 13 amino acids long. In DNA, the CDR3 is TGCGCCAGCAGCTTGGGCCCCCCAGAGACCCAGTACTTC. Residues: CASSLGPPETQYF.

The rearrangement uses TRBV5-4 and TRBJ2-7; D ambiguous. CDR1 and CDR2 from the germline V gene are SGHNT and YYREEE (reference sequence). The CDR3 length is 13 residues. The germline V and J ends were trimmed by 4 bases and 6 bases, with 14 bases remaining between them. CDR3 residues: CASSLDPISEQYF. In DNA, the CDR3 is TGTGCCAGCAGCCTAGACCCTATTTCCGAGCAGTACTTC.

J is TRBJ1-5 and V is TRBV19; D gene unclear. With 4 bases removed from V and 9 bases from J, the gap between germline ends came to 19 bases. CDR1 is LNHDA, CDR2 SQIVND, per germline (reference sequence). This CDR3 is built from 15 residues. CDR3 in DNA: TGTGCCAGTAGTACCCCGCAGTCCGAATCAGGGCCCCAGCATTTT. Translated, it gives CASSTPQSESGPQHF.

CDR3 protein: CASSFTGSSYNEQFF. The CDR3 nucleotides are TGTGCCAGCTCGTTCACAGGGAGCTCCTACAATGAGCAGTTCTTC. The J gene is TRBJ2-1, the V gene TRBV18; weak D call: TRBD1 (6 bases). Germline V gene sequence: CDR1 KGHSH, CDR2 LQKENI. Trimming left V 6 bases short and J 0 bases short, with 12 bases between. This CDR3 is built from 15 residues.

For this clone: Other DNA sequences within the sample encode an identical CDR3. V and J are TRBV6-5 and TRBJ2-7, with D possibly being TRBD2 (6 bases). This CDR3 region has 14 residues. V was trimmed by 4 bases and J by 1 base, leaving 11 bases between them. CDR1 and CDR2 (germline): MNHEY, SVGAGI. The CDR3 region is CASSSTGGSYEQYF. The CDR3 DNA reads TGTGCCAGCAGTTCGACCGGAGGGTCCTACGAGCAGTACTTC.

The chain has TRBV5-1 and TRBJ2-1; 7 bases agree with TRBD1. The CDR3 covers 15 residues. Germline V CDR1 and CDR2: SGHRS, YFSETQ. After removal of 4 bases from V and 6 bases from J, the junction contained 10 bases not matched to a gene. This chain's CDR3 is CASSQTGNRLNEQFF. The CDR3 region has the DNA TGCGCCAGCAGCCAGACAGGGAATCGTCTCAATGAGCAGTTCTTC.

The chain employs TRBV29-1 and TRBJ1-2; D call uncertain. CDR1 and CDR2 (germline): SQVTM, ANQGSEA. V lost 0 bases, J lost 5 bases, and 10 bases lay in between. CDR3 length: 13 residues. The CDR3 DNA follows: TGCAGCGTTGAAGATCGGGCCGTATATGGCTACACCTTC. As protein: CSVEDRAVYGYTF.

V gene TRBV6-5 combines with J gene TRBJ1-1; D gene ambiguous. This CDR3 has 14 amino acids. V lost 1 base and J 4 bases, leaving 10 bases between the germline ends. CDR1 MNHEY and CDR2 SVGAGI come from the germline V gene. CDR3: CASSYFAVSTEAFF. The DNA for the CDR3 is TGTGCCAGCAGTTACTTCGCGGTGAGCACTGAAGCTTTCTTT.

This chain links TRBV28 with TRBJ2-1; D is ambiguous. V gave up 3 bases and J gave up 4 bases, with 16 bases separating them. There are 16 residues in the CDR3. Per the germline V gene, CDR1 is MDHEN and CDR2 is SYDVKM. CDR3 in amino acids: CASSFVANSLYNEQFF. The CDR3, as DNA: TGTGCCAGCAGTTTTGTAGCTAATTCTCTTTACAATGAGCAGTTCTTC.

The genes are TRBV2 and TRBJ1-1; weak D call: TRBD1 (6 bases). This CDR3 is 11 amino acids long. Per the germline V gene, CDR1 is SNHLY and CDR2 is FYNNEI. The CDR3 DNA reads as TGTGCGGGCGGGGGCCCCGAAGAAGCTTTCTTT. Its protein product is CAGGGPEEAFF.

The genes are TRBV18 and TRBJ1-2; no clear D. V dropped 2 bases and J dropped 7 bases, with 11 bases sitting between them. The germline V gene encodes CDR1 KGHSH and CDR2 LQKENI. The CDR3 sequence is 13 residues long. The CDR3 reads CASSPELQAGYTF. DNA for the CDR3: TGTGCCAGCTCACCAGAACTGCAGGCTGGCTACACCTTC.